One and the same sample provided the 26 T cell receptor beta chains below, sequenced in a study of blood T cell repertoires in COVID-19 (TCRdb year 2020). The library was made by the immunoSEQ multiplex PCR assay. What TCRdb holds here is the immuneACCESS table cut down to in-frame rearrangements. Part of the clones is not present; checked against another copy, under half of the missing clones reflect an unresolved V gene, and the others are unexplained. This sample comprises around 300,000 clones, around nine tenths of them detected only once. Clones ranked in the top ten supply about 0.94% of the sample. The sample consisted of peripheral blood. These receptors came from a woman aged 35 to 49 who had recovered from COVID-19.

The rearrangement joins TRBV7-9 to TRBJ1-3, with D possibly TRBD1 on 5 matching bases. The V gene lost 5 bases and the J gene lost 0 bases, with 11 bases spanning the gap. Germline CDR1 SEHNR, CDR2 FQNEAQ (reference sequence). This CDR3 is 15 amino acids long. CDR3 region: CASSPQGGSGNTIYF. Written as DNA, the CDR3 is TGTGCCAGCAGCCCCCAGGGAGGCTCTGGAAACACCATATATTTT.

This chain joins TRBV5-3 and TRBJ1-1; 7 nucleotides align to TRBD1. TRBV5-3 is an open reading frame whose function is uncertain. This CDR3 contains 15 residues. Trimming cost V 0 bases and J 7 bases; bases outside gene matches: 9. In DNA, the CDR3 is TGTGCCAGAAGCTTGGTGGCAGGGGGTGAGGGTGAAGCTTTCTTT. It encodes CARSLVAGGEGEAFF.

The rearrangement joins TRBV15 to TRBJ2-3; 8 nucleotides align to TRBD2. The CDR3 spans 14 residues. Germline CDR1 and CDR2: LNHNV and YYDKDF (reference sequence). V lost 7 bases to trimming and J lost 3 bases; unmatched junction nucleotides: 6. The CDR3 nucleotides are TGTGCCACCACCGGGAGGGGATGGACAGATACGCAGTATTTT. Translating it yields CATTGRGWTDTQYF.

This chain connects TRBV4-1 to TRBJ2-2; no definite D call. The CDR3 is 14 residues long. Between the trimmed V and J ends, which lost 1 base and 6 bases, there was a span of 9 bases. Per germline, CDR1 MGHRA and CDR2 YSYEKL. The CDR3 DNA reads TGCGCCAGCAGCCAAGTGCAATCGGCCGGGGAGCTGTTTTTT. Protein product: CASSQVQSAGELFF.

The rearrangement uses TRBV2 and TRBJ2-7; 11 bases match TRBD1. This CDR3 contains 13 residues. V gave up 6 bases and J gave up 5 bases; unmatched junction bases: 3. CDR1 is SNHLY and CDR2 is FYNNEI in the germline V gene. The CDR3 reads CASSGTGGNEQYF. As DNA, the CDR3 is TGTGCCAGCAGCGGGACAGGGGGGAACGAGCAGTACTTC.

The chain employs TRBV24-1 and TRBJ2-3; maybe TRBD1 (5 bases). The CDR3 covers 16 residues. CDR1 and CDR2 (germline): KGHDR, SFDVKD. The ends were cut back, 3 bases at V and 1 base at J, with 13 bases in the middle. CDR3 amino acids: CATSDQIGAGTDTQYF. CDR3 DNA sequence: TGTGCCACCAGTGATCAGATAGGGGCGGGCACAGATACGCAGTATTTT.

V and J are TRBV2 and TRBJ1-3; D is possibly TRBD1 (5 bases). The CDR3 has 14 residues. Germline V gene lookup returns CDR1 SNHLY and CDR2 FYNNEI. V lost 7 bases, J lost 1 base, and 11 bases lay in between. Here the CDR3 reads CASNVEGSGNTIYF. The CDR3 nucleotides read TGTGCCAGCAATGTGGAGGGGTCTGGAAACACCATATATTTT.

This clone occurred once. The DNA of the CDR3 is TGTGCCAGTAGTATAGGTCTAGCGGGAATTATAGATACGCAGTATTTT. As protein: CASSIGLAGIIDTQYF. V gene TRBV19 combines with J gene TRBJ2-3; the match to TRBD2 covers 9 bases. V lost 1 base and J lost 5; bases outside the gene matches: 7. The CDR3 consists of 16 residues. The germline CDR1 and CDR2 sequences are LNHDA and SQIVND (reference sequence). Filled out from reference TRBV19 and TRBJ2-3, the complete variable domain reads DGGITQSPKYLFRKEGQNVTLSCEQNLNHDAMYWYRQDPGQGLRLIYYSQIVNDFQKGDIAEGYSVSREKKESFPLTVTSAQKNPTAFYLCASSIGLAGIIDTQYFGPGTRLTVL.

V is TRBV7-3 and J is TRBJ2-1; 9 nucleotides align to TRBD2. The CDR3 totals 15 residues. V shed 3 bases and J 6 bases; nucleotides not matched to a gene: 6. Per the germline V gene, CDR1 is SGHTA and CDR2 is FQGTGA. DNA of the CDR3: TGTGCCAGCAGCTTCTCGGGCGGGAGGGCCAATGAGCAGTTCTTC. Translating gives CASSFSGGRANEQFF.

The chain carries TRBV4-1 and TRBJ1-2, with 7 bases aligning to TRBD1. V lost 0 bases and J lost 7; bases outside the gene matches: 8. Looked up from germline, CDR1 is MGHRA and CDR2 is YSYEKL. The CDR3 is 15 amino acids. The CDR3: CASSQEQNRGGGYTF. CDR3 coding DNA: TGCGCCAGCAGCCAAGAGCAGAACAGGGGTGGTGGCTACACCTTC.

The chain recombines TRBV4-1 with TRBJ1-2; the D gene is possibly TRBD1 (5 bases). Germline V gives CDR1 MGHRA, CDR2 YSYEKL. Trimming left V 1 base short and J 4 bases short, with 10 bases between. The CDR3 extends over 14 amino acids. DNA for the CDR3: TGCGCCAGCAGCCAAGTTCGGGGGTCCTATGGCTACACCTTC. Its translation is CASSQVRGSYGYTF.

This CDR3 reads CASSAQTGSSYNSPLHF. Written as DNA, the CDR3 is TGTGCCAGCAGCGCACAGACAGGCAGCTCCTATAATTCACCCCTCCACTTT. The gene calls are TRBV9 and TRBJ1-6, with D tentatively TRBD1 (6 bases). This CDR3 contains 17 residues. CDR1 is SGDLS and CDR2 is YYNGEE in the germline V gene. The V end was cut by 3 bases, the J end by 0 bases, with 13 bases between. Full variable domain (rest looked up from reference TRBV9 and TRBJ1-6): DSGVTQTPKHLITATGQRVTLRCSPRSGDLSVYWYQQSLDQGLQFLIQYYNGEERAKGNILERFSAQQFPDLHSELNLSSLELGDSALYFCASSAQTGSSYNSPLHFGNGTRLTVT.

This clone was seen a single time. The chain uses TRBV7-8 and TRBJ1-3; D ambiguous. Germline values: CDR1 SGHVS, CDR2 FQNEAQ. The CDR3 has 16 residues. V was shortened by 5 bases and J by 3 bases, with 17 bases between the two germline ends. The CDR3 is CASSPRGRGLGNTIYF. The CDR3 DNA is TGTGCCAGCAGCCCAAGAGGTCGGGGTCTTGGAAACACCATATATTTT.

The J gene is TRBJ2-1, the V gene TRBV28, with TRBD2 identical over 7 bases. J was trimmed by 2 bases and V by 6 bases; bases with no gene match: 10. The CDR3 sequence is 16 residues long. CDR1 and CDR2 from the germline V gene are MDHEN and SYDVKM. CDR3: CASRTPGGTTYNEQFF. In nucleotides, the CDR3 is TGTGCCAGCAGAACCCCGGGCGGGACTACCTACAATGAGCAGTTCTTC.

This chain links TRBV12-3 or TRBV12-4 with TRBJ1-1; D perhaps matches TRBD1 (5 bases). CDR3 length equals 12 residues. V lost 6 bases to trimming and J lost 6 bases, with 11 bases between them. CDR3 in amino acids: CASSPQGSEAFF. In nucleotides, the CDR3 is TGTGCCAGCAGCCCCCAGGGTTCTGAAGCTTTCTTT.

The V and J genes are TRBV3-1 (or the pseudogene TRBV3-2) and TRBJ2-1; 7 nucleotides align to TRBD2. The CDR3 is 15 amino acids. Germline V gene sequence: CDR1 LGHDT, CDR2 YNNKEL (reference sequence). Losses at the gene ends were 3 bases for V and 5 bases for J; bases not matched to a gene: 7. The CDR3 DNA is TGTGCCAGCAGCCAGTTAGCGGGTACTAACAATGAGCAGTTCTTC. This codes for CASSQLAGTNNEQFF.

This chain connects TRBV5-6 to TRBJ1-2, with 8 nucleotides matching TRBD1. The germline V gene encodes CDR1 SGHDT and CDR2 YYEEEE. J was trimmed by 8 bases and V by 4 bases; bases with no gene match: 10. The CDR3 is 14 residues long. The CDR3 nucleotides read TGTGCCAGCAGCCCCAGGGGGCAGGGGATAGGCTACACCTTC. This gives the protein CASSPRGQGIGYTF.

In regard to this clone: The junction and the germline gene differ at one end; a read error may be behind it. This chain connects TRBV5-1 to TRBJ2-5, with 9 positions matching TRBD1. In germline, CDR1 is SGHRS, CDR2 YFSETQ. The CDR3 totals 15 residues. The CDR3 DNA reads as TGCGCCAGCAGCAAGGGGGACAGGGACCAAGGGACCCAGTACTTC. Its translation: CASSKGDRDQGTQYF.

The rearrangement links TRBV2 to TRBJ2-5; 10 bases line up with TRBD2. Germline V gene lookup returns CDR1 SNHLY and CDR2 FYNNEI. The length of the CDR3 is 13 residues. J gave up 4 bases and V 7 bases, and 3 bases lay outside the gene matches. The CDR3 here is CASTSGSGETQYF. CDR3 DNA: TGTGCCAGCACTAGCGGGAGTGGAGAGACCCAGTACTTC.

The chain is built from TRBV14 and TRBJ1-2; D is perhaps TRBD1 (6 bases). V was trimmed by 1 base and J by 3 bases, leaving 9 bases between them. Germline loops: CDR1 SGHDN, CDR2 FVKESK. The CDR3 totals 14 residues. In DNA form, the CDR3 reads TGTGCCAGCAGCCAAGGGGGGCAGGACTATGGCTACACCTTC. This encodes CASSQGGQDYGYTF. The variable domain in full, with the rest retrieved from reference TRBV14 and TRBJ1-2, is EAGVTQFPSHSVIEKGQTVTLRCDPISGHDNLYWYRRVMGKEIKFLLHFVKESKQDESGMPNNRFLAERTGGTYSTLKVQPAELEDSGVYFCASSQGGQDYGYTFGSGTRLTVV.

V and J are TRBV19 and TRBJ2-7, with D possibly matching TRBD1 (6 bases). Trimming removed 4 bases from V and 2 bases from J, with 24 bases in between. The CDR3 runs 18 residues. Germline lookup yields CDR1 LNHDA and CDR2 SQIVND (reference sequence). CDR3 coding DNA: TGTGCCAGTAGTACCACCCCCAGCTCAGGGGTAGGGCCCTACGAGCAGTACTTC. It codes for CASSTTPSSGVGPYEQYF.

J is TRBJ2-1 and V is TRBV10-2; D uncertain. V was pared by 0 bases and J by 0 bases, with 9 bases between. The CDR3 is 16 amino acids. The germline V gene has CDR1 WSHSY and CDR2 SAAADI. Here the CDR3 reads CASSESTGSSYNEQFF. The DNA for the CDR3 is TGCGCCAGCAGTGAGTCGACCGGGTCCTCCTACAATGAGCAGTTCTTC.

The CDR3 nucleotides read TGTGCCCGTACGGAGCCTAGCACAGATACGCAGTATTTT. It specifies CARTEPSTDTQYF. This chain joins TRBV7-9 and TRBJ2-3, with D hard to call. V was pared by 11 bases and J by 0 bases, with 12 bases between. The CDR3 loop spans 13 amino acids. Germline CDR1 reads SEHNR; CDR2 reads FQNEAQ (reference sequence).

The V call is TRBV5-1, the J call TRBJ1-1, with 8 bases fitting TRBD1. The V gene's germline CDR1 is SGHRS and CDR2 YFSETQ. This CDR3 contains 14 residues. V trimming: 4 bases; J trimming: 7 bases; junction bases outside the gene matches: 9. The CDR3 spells CASSQDRAGLEAFF. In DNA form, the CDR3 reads TGCGCCAGCAGCCAGGACAGGGCAGGCCTTGAAGCTTTCTTT.

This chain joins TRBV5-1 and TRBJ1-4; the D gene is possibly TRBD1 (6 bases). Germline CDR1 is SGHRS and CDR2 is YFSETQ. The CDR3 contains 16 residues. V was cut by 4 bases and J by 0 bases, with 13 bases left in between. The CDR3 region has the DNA TGCGCCAGCAGCCCCGGGGCAGGGGCAACTAATGAAAAACTGTTTTTT. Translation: CASSPGAGATNEKLFF.

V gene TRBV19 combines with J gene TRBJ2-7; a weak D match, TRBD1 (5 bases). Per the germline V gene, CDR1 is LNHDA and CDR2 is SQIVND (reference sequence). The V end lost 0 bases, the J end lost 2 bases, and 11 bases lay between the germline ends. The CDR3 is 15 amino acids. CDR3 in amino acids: CASSIEHDSAYEQYF. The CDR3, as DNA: TGTGCCAGTAGTATAGAACACGACAGCGCCTACGAGCAGTACTTC.